Included here is one TCR beta chain sequence, with context. Its cognate antigen is unknown. These data come from a study of shared clonotypes between healthy human individuals. A CD45RA+ naive subset and a CD45RA-negative memory subset were split from CD4+ cells. Produced via immunoSEQ multiplex PCR; TCRdb's table is partial and in-frame only. This table has some 2,400,000 clones, around 95% appearing once. Whole-study findings and limits: Among donors, the sharing of clonotypes was expected to be influenced by sequencing depth. Unshared clonotypes carried lower generation probabilities than those common to all four donors.

Per the germline V gene, CDR1 is SGHRS and CDR2 is YFSETQ. With 1 base removed from V and 8 bases from J, the gap between germline ends came to 9 bases. The CDR3 is made up of 12 amino acids. The clonotype was recovered from a man aged 18-30 years in good health. The sample consisted of naive CD4+ T cells sorted from blood. Noted subset: CD45RA+ positively selected. The rearrangement joins TRBV5-1 to TRBJ2-5, with D perhaps TRBD2 (6 bases). CDR3 region: CASSLTGDTQYF. The CDR3 DNA sequence: TGCGCCAGCAGCTTGACGGGGGACACCCAGTACTTC.